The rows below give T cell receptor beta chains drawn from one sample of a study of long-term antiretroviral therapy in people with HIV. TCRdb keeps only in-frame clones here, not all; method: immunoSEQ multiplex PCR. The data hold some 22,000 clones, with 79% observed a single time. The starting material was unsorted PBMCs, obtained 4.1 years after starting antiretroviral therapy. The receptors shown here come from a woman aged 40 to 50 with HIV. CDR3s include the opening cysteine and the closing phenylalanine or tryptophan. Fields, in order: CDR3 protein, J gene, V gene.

CDR3 protein: CASSQDRGREQYF
J gene: TRBJ2-7
V gene: TRBV7-8

CDR3 protein: CASSFGTGGPASRTNEQFF
J gene: TRBJ2-1
V gene: TRBV5-6

CDR3 protein: CASSQDPLWNTEAFF
J gene: TRBJ1-1
V gene: TRBV14

CDR3 protein: CASSFDSYNEQYF
J gene: TRBJ2-7
V gene: TRBV5-6

CDR3 protein: CASSLRATGELFF
J gene: TRBJ2-2
V gene: TRBV5-6

CDR3 protein: CASSVSGQAYEQYF
J gene: TRBJ2-7
V gene: TRBV6-1

CDR3 protein: CASSLEWTGGPQYF
J gene: TRBJ2-5
V gene: TRBV5-1

CDR3 protein: CASTAGEGIRYTF
J gene: TRBJ1-2
V gene: TRBV19

CDR3 protein: CASSPGRAVNQPQHF
J gene: TRBJ1-5
V gene: TRBV21-1

CDR3 protein: CASSRARDRQETQYF
J gene: TRBJ2-5
V gene: TRBV27

CDR3 protein: CASSYSAGGNSPLHF
J gene: TRBJ1-6
V gene: TRBV6-5

CDR3 protein: CAISERVGSYNEQFF
J gene: TRBJ2-1
V gene: TRBV10-3

CDR3 protein: CASSLSMRTSGKYQETQYF
J gene: TRBJ2-5
V gene: TRBV5-1

CDR3 protein: CASTSGDRSYEQYF
J gene: TRBJ2-7
V gene: TRBV11-3

CDR3 protein: CASSQTPTGLGETQYF
J gene: TRBJ2-5
V gene: TRBV4-1

CDR3 protein: CASSSRPGVNGYTF
J gene: TRBJ1-2
V gene: TRBV7-2

CDR3 protein: CASSFQGGKNEQFF
J gene: TRBJ2-1
V gene: TRBV5-1

CDR3 protein: CASSVWDASVGELFF
J gene: TRBJ2-2
V gene: TRBV9

CDR3 protein: CASSLYGGGSPLHF
J gene: TRBJ1-6
V gene: TRBV5-1